One T cell receptor (beta chain) is described in this entry. What it binds is unknown. Germline is not matched at one junction end, which may reflect a read error. CDR1 and CDR2 (germline): MNHNS, SASEGT. The CDR3 extends over 12 amino acids. Next came a second PCR, run for about 7 to 12 cycles, which used a sample-barcoded 5' primer along with a J-beta primer mix. The template-switch adaptor, which had 12 random nucleotides, put a tag on each cDNA molecule. TCRdb reanalysed the 5' RACE reads using MiXCR and keeps one entry per CDR3 protein. The sample holds approximately 1.5 million distinct CDR3 sequences, 34% seen once. This sample is drawn from a study of blood T cells in healthy people across ages. General study findings and limits: Older individuals had lower TCR beta diversity per million T cells (the decline was roughly linear).

Every participating donor contributed about 10 milliliters of peripheral blood through a draw. Sequencing used blood. The clonotype was recovered from a woman aged 30 to 39 in good health. V usage is TRBV6-1 and J usage is TRBJ1-2; D gene unclear. The CDR3 loop is CASEVTNYGHTF. DNA of the CDR3: TGTGCCAGCGAAGTCACTAACTATGGCCACACCTTC.